One sample yielded the 32 T cell receptor beta chains listed below, sequenced in a study of HIV-infected patients and healthy controls. TCRdb re-called the 5' RACE reads with MiXCR, one entry per CDR3 protein. This repertoire shows tens of thousands of distinct CDR3 sequences, about a sixth found once; its top ten account for around 5.9%. What was sequenced was CD4+ T cells from blood. These receptors were collected from a human donor in good health.

The J gene is TRBJ1-1, the V gene TRBV7-9; 9 bases line up with TRBD1. J was trimmed by 4 bases and V by 1 base; bases with no gene match: 4. CDR1 is SEHNR, CDR2 FQNEAQ, per germline (reference sequence). CDR3 length equals 15 residues. The CDR3 sequence: CASSLVGQGFTEAFF. The CDR3 DNA sequence: TGTGCCAGCAGCTTAGTGGGACAGGGCTTCACTGAAGCTTTCTTT.

This rearrangement joins TRBV14 to TRBJ1-1, with unresolved D. CDR1 and CDR2 from the germline V gene are SGHDN and FVKESK. The CDR3 is 14 residues long. The ends were cut back, 2 bases at V and 5 bases at J, with 12 bases in the middle. The CDR3 region is CASSQNWSGTEAFF. The CDR3 coding sequence is TGTGCCAGCAGCCAAAATTGGTCGGGTACTGAAGCTTTCTTT.

This chain joins TRBV19 and TRBJ2-3, with TRBD1 identical over 9 bases. Per the germline V gene, CDR1 is LNHDA and CDR2 is SQIVND (reference sequence). After removal of 5 bases from V and 4 bases from J, the junction contained 7 bases not matched to a gene. The CDR3 length is 15 residues. The CDR3 spells CASSAPGTGSDTQYF. In DNA form, the CDR3 reads TGTGCCAGTAGTGCACCCGGGACAGGGTCAGATACGCAGTATTTT.

The rearrangement uses TRBV20-1 and TRBJ2-5, with a possible D match to TRBD2 (7 bases). Germline CDR1 DFQATT, CDR2 SNEGSKA (reference sequence). The V gene lost 0 bases and the J gene lost 2 bases, with 19 bases spanning the gap. The CDR3 extends over 17 amino acids. In DNA, the CDR3 is TGCAGTGCTAGAGATTTCGAAGGGGGAGGGCTACAAGAGACCCAGTACTTC. Translating it yields CSARDFEGGGLQETQYF.

There are a few counts of this clonotype. The genes are TRBV6-2 or TRBV6-3 and TRBJ1-5; D is undetermined. This CDR3 contains 13 residues. Trimming took 2 bases from V and 7 from J, leaving 9 bases between them. From germline, CDR1 is MNHEY and CDR2 SVGEGT. The CDR3 DNA reads TGTGCCAGCAGTTACCGGGAAGGCCAGCCCCAGCATTTT. Its translation: CASSYREGQPQHF.

This clonotype was seen a handful of times. The chain carries TRBV12-3 or TRBV12-4 and TRBJ2-6; D possibly corresponds to TRBD1 (5 bases). CDR3 length equals 17 residues. Trimming pared 4 bases from V and 4 bases from J, leaving 17 bases between. The CDR3 sequence is CASSSSSGREGANVLTF. For the CDR3, the DNA is TGTGCCAGCAGTTCGTCCTCAGGGCGTGAGGGGGCCAACGTCCTGACTTTC.

The chain combines TRBV15 with TRBJ1-4; D is ambiguous. With 0 bases removed from V and 0 bases from J, the gap between germline ends came to 8 bases. The CDR3 spans 16 residues. Germline CDR1 reads LNHNV; CDR2 reads YYDKDF (reference sequence). CDR3 sequence: CATSRESGATNEKLFF. CDR3 nucleotide sequence: TGTGCCACCAGCAGAGAGTCGGGTGCAACTAATGAAAAACTGTTTTTT.

The chain carries TRBV18 and TRBJ1-6; TRBD1 agrees at 7 bases. This CDR3 is 14 amino acids long. Germline trimming cut 6 bases from V and 5 bases from J; bases unmatched to any gene: 4. CDR1 is KGHSH and CDR2 is LQKENI in the germline V gene. The chain's CDR3 is CASSRDRNNSPLHF. The CDR3 DNA reads as TGTGCCAGCTCCCGGGACAGAAATAATTCACCCCTCCACTTT.

At least ten counts were recorded for this clonotype. V usage is TRBV6-2 or TRBV6-3 and J usage is TRBJ2-1; D is unclear. V was pared by 6 bases and J by 2 bases, with 8 bases between. The CDR3 covers 13 residues. Germline V gene data show CDR1 as MNHEY and CDR2 as SVGEGT. The CDR3, as DNA: TGTGCCAGCAGCTCCGAGGCCTACAATGAGCAGTTCTTC. Translation: CASSSEAYNEQFF.

The V and J genes are TRBV19 and TRBJ2-2; 7 nucleotides line up with TRBD1. The germline gives CDR1 LNHDA, CDR2 SQIVND (reference sequence). V lost 9 bases, J lost 0 bases, and 10 bases stayed unmatched. The CDR3 sequence is 16 residues long. The CDR3 loop is CASTLAGTANTGELFF. The CDR3 DNA sequence: TGTGCCAGCACACTTGCCGGGACAGCGAACACCGGGGAGCTGTTTTTT.

This clonotype was found many times. This chain uses TRBV12-3 or TRBV12-4 with TRBJ1-3, with unresolved D. CDR3 length: 23 amino acids. V shed 5 bases and J shed 5 bases, with 40 bases lying between them. CDR3 nucleotides: TGTGCCAGCAGTATCGGTTTTTTGGCTCGGAGAAATCCTCAGGTTCCAGTTAGAAACACCATATATTTT. The encoded protein is CASSIGFLARRNPQVPVRNTIYF.

This clonotype was observed many times. The chain couples TRBV6-2 or TRBV6-3 to TRBJ2-7, with a weak D call TRBD2 (5 bases). The CDR3 is 18 amino acids. The germline V gene has CDR1 MNHEY and CDR2 SVGEGT. V lost 0 bases and J 1 base, leaving 19 bases between the germline ends. CDR3 loop: CASSYSTIGIGKSYEQYF. The CDR3 DNA reads TGTGCCAGCAGTTACTCGACAATCGGGATTGGGAAATCCTACGAGCAGTACTTC.

This clonotype was counted a few times. The chain is built from TRBV19 and TRBJ1-1, with TRBD1 identical over 8 bases. There are 13 residues in the CDR3. V was clipped by 8 bases and J by 11 bases; unmatched bases: 13. CDR1 and CDR2 from the germline V gene are LNHDA and SQIVND (reference sequence). CDR3 DNA: TGTGCCAGTCACGATCGACAGGGGTGGTTGGCTTTCTTT. Translated, it gives CASHDRQGWLAFF.

This clonotype was detected only a few times. The chain links TRBV14 to TRBJ2-5; D unclear. V was trimmed by 4 bases and J by 5 bases, leaving 11 bases between them. The CDR3 is 13 residues long. Germline-derived CDR1 and CDR2 are SGHDN and FVKESK. CDR3 bases: TGTGCCAGCAGCCCTCGACCCCAGGAGACCCAGTACTTC. This translates into CASSPRPQETQYF.

This clonotype was recorded many times. The genes are TRBV7-9 and TRBJ2-3; the match to TRBD2 covers 12 bases. The junction had 9 bases not matched to a gene; V was cut back by 5 bases and J by 3 bases. Looked up from germline, CDR1 is SEHNR and CDR2 is FQNEAQ (reference sequence). The CDR3 covers 17 residues. The CDR3 coding sequence is TGTGCCAGCAGCCCAGGACTAGCGGGATCCCGTACAGATACGCAGTATTTT. It translates to CASSPGLAGSRTDTQYF.

Only a few counts were recorded for this clonotype. This rearrangement joins TRBV7-2 to TRBJ2-7; D call uncertain. Trimming took off 1 base at V and 0 bases at J, with 13 bases between the two ends. Germline CDR1 and CDR2: SGHTA and FQGNSA. CDR3 length: 16 amino acids. Here the CDR3 DNA reads TGTGCCAGCAGCTTAGACGGCTCACCCGGCTCCTACGAGCAGTACTTC. Translation: CASSLDGSPGSYEQYF.

There are a few counts of this clonotype. The chain couples TRBV4-2 to TRBJ2-3; possibly TRBD2 for D (6 bases). Germline CDR1 LGHNA, CDR2 YNFKEQ. The CDR3 runs to 15 residues. V lost 5 bases to trimming and J lost 6 bases, with 18 bases between them. CDR3 nucleotide sequence: TGTGCCAGCAGCGCTCAGACTAGTTTTGGGGATACGCAGTATTTT. Its translation: CASSAQTSFGDTQYF.

Only a few counts were recorded for this clonotype. V gene TRBV7-2 combines with J gene TRBJ1-1; no reliable D call. The CDR3 is 14 amino acids. The V and J ends lost 2 bases and 5 bases respectively, with 12 bases between them. The germline V gene encodes CDR1 SGHTA and CDR2 FQGNSA. The CDR3 protein is CASSLKGLGTEAFF. In DNA, the CDR3 is TGTGCCAGCAGCTTAAAGGGTTTGGGGACTGAAGCTTTCTTT.

This clonotype showed up just a few times. The chain carries TRBV7-6 and TRBJ1-2; 9 positions agree with TRBD1. The germline CDR1 and CDR2 sequences are SGHVS and FNYEAQ. The CDR3 totals 17 residues. J lost 7 bases, V lost 1 base, and 13 bases had no gene match. The CDR3 sequence is CASSLVVGAGQGRGYTF. The DNA of the CDR3 is TGTGCCAGCAGCTTAGTCGTGGGAGCGGGACAGGGCCGTGGCTACACCTTC.

This clonotype was picked up a small number of times. The V call is TRBV19, the J call TRBJ2-3, with D perhaps TRBD2 (5 bases). The CDR3 runs to 13 residues. Between the trimmed V and J ends, which lost 2 bases and 6 bases, there was a span of 9 bases. Germline CDR1 LNHDA, CDR2 SQIVND (reference sequence). CDR3 bases: TGTGCCAGTAGTATAAGGGCGGGCGATACGCAGTATTTT. Amino acid sequence: CASSIRAGDTQYF.

The chain employs TRBV7-2 and TRBJ2-7; D remains unclear. Germline V gene lookup returns CDR1 SGHTA and CDR2 FQGNSA. The V gene lost 5 bases and the J gene lost 0 bases, with 14 bases spanning the gap. The CDR3 extends over 15 amino acids. Here the CDR3 reads CASSPTSTSSYEQYF. The CDR3 nucleotides are TGTGCCAGCAGCCCGACATCCACATCCTCCTACGAGCAGTACTTC.

This clonotype was observed a handful of times. V is TRBV28 and J is TRBJ2-1, with 9 bases matching TRBD2. The CDR3 contains 14 residues. Germline V gives CDR1 MDHEN, CDR2 SYDVKM. V shed 5 bases and J 15 bases; nucleotides not matched to a gene: 14. The CDR3 region has the DNA TGTGCCAGCAGTCTACTGAAGCTAGCGGGGCGCCGGTTCTTC. This gives the protein CASSLLKLAGRRFF. Filled out from reference TRBV28 and TRBJ2-1, the complete variable domain reads DVKVTQSSRYLVKRTGEKVFLECVQDMDHENMFWYRQDPGLGLRLIYFSYDVKMKEKGDIPEGYSVSREKKERFSLILESASTNQTSMYLCASSLLKLAGRRFFGPGTRLTVL.

There are many counts of this clonotype. This rearrangement joins TRBV20-1 to TRBJ1-5; 12 positions agree with TRBD1. The germline V gene has CDR1 DFQATT and CDR2 SNEGSKA (reference sequence). J gave up 0 bases and V 3 bases, and 9 bases lay outside the gene matches. The CDR3 is 18 residues long. The CDR3 DNA is TGCAGTGCTAGGGCCGGGACAGGGGGCCGGAGTAGCAATCAGCCCCAGCATTTT. Translation: CSARAGTGGRSSNQPQHF.

This rearrangement joins TRBV12-3 or TRBV12-4 to TRBJ1-1; 7 nucleotides agree with TRBD1. CDR3 length: 15 amino acids. The V and J ends lost 6 bases and 1 base, in that order; junction bases with no gene match: 8. As DNA, the CDR3 is TGTGCCAGCAGGAAAAACAGGGGTTGGAACACTGAAGCTTTCTTT. Amino acid sequence: CASRKNRGWNTEAFF.

The V call is TRBV24-1, the J call TRBJ1-5; 8 nucleotides agree with TRBD1. CDR3 size: 14 residues. Trimming cost V 4 bases and J 3 bases; bases outside gene matches: 1. CDR1 is KGHDR and CDR2 is SFDVKD in the germline V gene. Written as DNA, the CDR3 is TGTGCCACCAGTGAGGGACAGGTCAATCAGCCCCAGCATTTT. The encoded protein is CATSEGQVNQPQHF.

In its sample, this clonotype was seen a few times. The chain's CDR3 is CASSRREGGNEQFF. DNA of the CDR3: TGTGCCAGCTCACGGAGGGAGGGCGGGAATGAGCAGTTCTTC. The V gene is TRBV18, the J gene TRBJ2-1, with 7 bases aligning to TRBD2. With V trimmed by 4 bases and J by 7 bases, 7 bases remained unmatched. The CDR3 has 14 amino acids. Germline V lookup: CDR1 KGHSH, CDR2 LQKENI.

This clonotype has only a few counts. This sequence joins TRBV18 and TRBJ1-2, with 9 bases lining up with TRBD1. J gave up 2 bases and V 3 bases, and 10 bases lay outside the gene matches. The CDR3 has 17 amino acids. Germline loops: CDR1 KGHSH, CDR2 LQKENI. The CDR3 nucleotides read TGTGCCAGCTCACCGAATCTACAGGGGGCACCAAACTATGGCTACACCTTC. Translating gives CASSPNLQGAPNYGYTF.

Points on this clonotype: Being one base from a much bigger clone, this may be a read error. The chain employs TRBV7-2 and TRBJ2-1, with TRBD2 matching over 8 bases. This CDR3 has 15 residues. The germline V gene has CDR1 SGHTA and CDR2 FQGNSA. CDR3 nucleotides: TGTGCCGGCAGCTTAGACGGGACTAGCTACAATGAGCAGTTCTTC. It encodes CAGSLDGTSYNEQFF.

This clonotype has ten or more counts. The chain is built from TRBV7-2 and TRBJ2-2; tentatively, D is TRBD2 (6 bases). Germline V gene lookup returns CDR1 SGHTA and CDR2 FQGNSA. Trimming took off 5 bases at V and 1 base at J, with 11 bases between the two ends. The CDR3 spans 15 residues. The CDR3 DNA reads TGTGCCAGCAGCCGACTAGAGATGAACACCGGGGAGCTGTTTTTT. This codes for CASSRLEMNTGELFF.

The DNA of the CDR3 is TGTGCCAGTAGTATAGGTTCTAGGACTACTAATGAGCAGTTCTTC. Translated, it gives CASSIGSRTTNEQFF. This rearrangement joins TRBV19 to TRBJ2-1, with D possibly TRBD2 on 6 matching bases. The germline V and J ends were trimmed by 1 base and 7 bases, with 14 bases remaining between them. The germline V gene encodes CDR1 LNHDA and CDR2 SQIVND (reference sequence). CDR3 size: 15 residues. Full variable domain (outside the CDR3, taken from reference TRBV19 and TRBJ2-1): DGGITQSPKYLFRKEGQNVTLSCEQNLNHDAMYWYRQDPGQGLRLIYYSQIVNDFQKGDIAEGYSVSREKKESFPLTVTSAQKNPTAFYLCASSIGSRTTNEQFFGPGTRLTVL.

The sample holds one count of this clonotype. The chain combines TRBV12-3 or TRBV12-4 with TRBJ2-6; TRBD2 might be the D (10 bases). V was pared by 4 bases and J by 1 base, with 29 bases between. CDR3 length: 22 residues. This chain's CDR3 is CASSSGQGGASGSGSGANVLTF. CDR3 bases: TGTGCCAGCAGTTCGGGACAGGGAGGTGCTAGCGGGAGTGGATCTGGGGCCAACGTCCTGACTTTC.

This clonotype was detected ten times or more. V usage is TRBV18 and J usage is TRBJ1-5; maybe TRBD1 (6 bases). CDR3 length equals 13 residues. V was clipped by 0 bases and J by 7 bases, with 7 bases between them. Germline CDR1 reads KGHSH; CDR2 reads LQKENI. CDR3 in amino acids: CASSPPGGQPQHF. CDR3 DNA: TGTGCCAGCTCACCACCGGGGGGCCAGCCCCAGCATTTT.